The entry that follows covers one T cell receptor (beta chain) sequence. Additional DNA sequences in this sample encode the identical CDR3. V was clipped by 8 bases and J by 1 base; unmatched bases: 3. Germline loops: CDR1 SNHLY, CDR2 FYNNEI. This CDR3 region has 14 residues. After isolation, RNA underwent reverse transcription to generate cDNA as the sequencing template. Using immunoSEQ multiplex PCR, the repertoire was profiled, and TCRdb retains in-frame clones only, with some absent. The sample has more than 110,000 clones, roughly 64% seen once. Collected material from alopecia areata patients comprised lesional scalp punch biopsies and peripheral blood. T lymphocytes (CD4+ and CD8+) were sorted from PBMCs. The data stem from a study of CD8+ T cells in alopecia areata.

The chain has TRBV2 and TRBJ2-2; 8 nucleotides match TRBD1. Source: CD4+ T cells sorted from blood, taken at week 0. This TCR was recovered from a human donor with alopecia areata. The CDR3 is CASRGQGNTGELFF. Written as DNA, the CDR3 is TGTGCCAGCCGAGGACAGGGGAACACCGGGGAGCTGTTTTTT.